This T cell receptor beta chain was obtained from a study of T-cell reconstitution after alpha-beta-depleted transplantation in children. It was with unique molecular identifiers that the TCRbeta library was prepared. In TCRdb, the PCR reads were re-called with MiXCR into one record per CDR3 protein. The sample contains 450,000 to 600,000 distinct CDR3 sequences, 30% to 35% of which appear only once. The receptor comes from a human donor who donated a stem cell graft to a child with aplastic anemia. This specimen consisted of PBMCs from the stem cell graft donor, obtained from the stem cell graft.

CDR3 sequence reads: CASSHPEETQYF. In DNA, the CDR3 is TGTGCCAGCAGCCATCCCGAAGAGACCCAGTACTTC. V is TRBV12-3 or TRBV12-4 and J is TRBJ2-5; D gene ambiguous. The CDR3 length is 12 residues. The V end lost 6 bases, the J end lost 3 bases, and 8 bases lay between the germline ends.